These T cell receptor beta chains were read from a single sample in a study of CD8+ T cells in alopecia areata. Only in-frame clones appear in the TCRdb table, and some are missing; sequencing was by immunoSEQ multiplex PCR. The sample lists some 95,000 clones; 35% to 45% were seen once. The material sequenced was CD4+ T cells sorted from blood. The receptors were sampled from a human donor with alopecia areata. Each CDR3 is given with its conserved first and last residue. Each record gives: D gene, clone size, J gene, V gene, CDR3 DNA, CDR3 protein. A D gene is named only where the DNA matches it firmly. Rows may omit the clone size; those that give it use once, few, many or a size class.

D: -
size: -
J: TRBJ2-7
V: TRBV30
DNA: TGTGCCTGGAGTGTAGCGCGGAACCAAAAGATTACCTACGAGCAGTACTTC
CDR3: CAWSVARNQKITYEQYF

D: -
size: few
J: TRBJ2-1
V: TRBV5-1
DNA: TGCGCCAGCAGCTTGGAAGTTGGGGGGAGCTCCTACAATGAGCAGTTCTTC
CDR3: CASSLEVGGSSYNEQFF

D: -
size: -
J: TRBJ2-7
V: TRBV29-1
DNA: TGCAGCGTTCGAGGAACCCACGAGCAGTACTTC
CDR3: CSVRGTHEQYF

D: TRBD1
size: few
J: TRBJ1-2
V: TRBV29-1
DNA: TGCAGCGTTGGAAACTCAGGGGGGAACTATGGCTACACCTTC
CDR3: CSVGNSGGNYGYTF

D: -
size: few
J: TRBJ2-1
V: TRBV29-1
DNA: TGCAGCGTTGTTTGGGTCAGGGAAAATGAGCAGTTCTTC
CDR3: CSVVWVRENEQFF

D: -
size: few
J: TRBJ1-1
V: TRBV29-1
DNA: TGCAGCGTTAGGAGGGAGGGGGTGAACACTGAAGCTTTCTTT
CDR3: CSVRREGVNTEAFF

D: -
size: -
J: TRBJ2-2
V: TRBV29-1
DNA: TGCAGCGTTGTTGGCAGGGAGAACACCGGGGAGCTGTTTTTT
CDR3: CSVVGRENTGELFF

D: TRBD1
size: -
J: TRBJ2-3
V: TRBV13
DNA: TGTGCCAGCAGCCCAGGACAGGGAGGAACAGATACGCAGTATTTT
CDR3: CASSPGQGGTDTQYF

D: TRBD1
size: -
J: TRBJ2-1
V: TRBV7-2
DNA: TGTGCCAGCAGCCCGCCCGAAGGAGACAGGGGTGAGCAGTTCTTC
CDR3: CASSPPEGDRGEQFF

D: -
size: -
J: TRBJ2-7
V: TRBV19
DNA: TGTGCCACAACCCCCGGGACGGCTACCTACGAGCAGTACTTC
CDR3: CATTPGTATYEQYF

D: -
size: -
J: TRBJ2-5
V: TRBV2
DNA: TGTGCCAGCACCGGTACCCAGCAAGAGACCCAGTACTTC
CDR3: CASTGTQQETQYF

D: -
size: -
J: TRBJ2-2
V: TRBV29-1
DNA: TGCAGCGCAGGGACTCTTCTGAACACCGGGGAGCTGTTTTTT
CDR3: CSAGTLLNTGELFF

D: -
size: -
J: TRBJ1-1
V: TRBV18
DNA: TGTGCCAGCTCACCAATTCAGGAAGCTTTCTTT
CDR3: CASSPIQEAFF

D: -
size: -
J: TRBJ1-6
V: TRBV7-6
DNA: TGTGCCAGCAGTACGGCTTTGGGTTCACCCCTCCACTTT
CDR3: CASSTALGSPLHF